This is a list of T cell receptor beta chains from one sample in a study of blood T cell repertoires in COVID-19. Produced via immunoSEQ multiplex PCR; TCRdb's table is partial and in-frame only. The sample gives 150,000 to 200,000 clones, less than 85% of which show up once; under 4% is in the top ten. The sequencing sample was made of peripheral blood. These TCRs come from a human donor with acute or convalescent COVID-19. The donor label of this sample is uncertain. Both conserved end residues are part of each CDR3. D genes are given only for firm matches. Only some rows state a clone size, as once, few, many or a class for expanded clones.

V,J,D,size,DNA,CDR3
TRBV7-8,TRBJ2-7,.,.,TGTGCCAGCAGCTTAGCGTGGGGAGACGAGCAGTACTTC,CASSLAWGDEQYF
TRBV11-2,TRBJ2-2,.,.,TGTGCCAGCACCAGTGGGCCCGCGAACACCGGGGAGCTGTTTTTT,CASTSGPANTGELFF
TRBV30,TRBJ1-3,.,.,TGTGCCTGGACACGAGGGGGGGGCTCTGGAAACACCATATATTTT,CAWTRGGGSGNTIYF
TRBV6-1,TRBJ2-3,.,.,TGTGCCAGCAGTGAAGCGCTTCTCAGGTTCGGTTCCGGCACAGATACGCAGTATTTT,CASSEALLRFGSGTDTQYF
TRBV12-3/TRBV12-4,TRBJ2-3,.,.,TGTGCCAGCAGTTTGACTGGCACAGATACGCAGTATTTT,CASSLTGTDTQYF
TRBV30,TRBJ2-6,.,.,TGTGCCTGGAGTGTCTATGGGGCCAACGTCCTGACTTTC,CAWSVYGANVLTF
TRBV2,TRBJ2-7,.,once,TGTGCCAGCAGGATAGGACAGTCGAGCTCCTACGAGCAGTACTTC,CASRIGQSSSYEQYF
TRBV14,TRBJ1-1,TRBD1,.,TGTGCCAGCAGCCAAGTGACCAGGGGGCATGACACTGAAGCTTTCTTT,CASSQVTRGHDTEAFF
TRBV19,TRBJ1-2,.,.,TGTGCCAGTATGCAAAATCGAGGTGGCTACACCTTC,CASMQNRGGYTF
TRBV28,TRBJ2-5,TRBD1,.,TGTGCCACCACAGGGGGCCTTTTCCAAGAGACCCAGTACTTC,CATTGGLFQETQYF
TRBV30,TRBJ1-5,.,.,TGTGCCTGCCTCCCCGGTCAGCCCCAGCATTTT,CACLPGQPQHF
TRBV2,TRBJ1-1,TRBD1,once,TGTGCCAGCAGCCTTGAACAGGGGGTAAACACTGAAGCTTTCTTT,CASSLEQGVNTEAFF
TRBV5-1,TRBJ1-1,TRBD1,.,TGCGCCAGCAGCCATAAGACAGGGGGCAACACTGAAGCTTTCTTT,CASSHKTGGNTEAFF
TRBV7-6,TRBJ2-3,TRBD2,.,TGTGCCAGCAGCTTAGCAGCGGGGAGCACAGATACGCAGTATTTT,CASSLAAGSTDTQYF
TRBV28,TRBJ1-2,.,.,TGTGCCAGCAGCCAGGGGAAGGTATCGTGGTACACCTTC,CASSQGKVSWYTF
TRBV13,TRBJ1-2,.,.,TGTGCCAGCAGCTTAGGCAGGGGACGGGACTATGGCTACACCTTC,CASSLGRGRDYGYTF
TRBV12-3/TRBV12-4,TRBJ1-1,TRBD1,.,TGTGCCAGCAGCCTCGACAGGGACGAAGCTTTCTTT,CASSLDRDEAFF
TRBV5-1,TRBJ2-5,TRBD2,.,TGCGCCAGCAGCTTACAGACTAGCGGATCACTGGTGACCCAGTACTTC,CASSLQTSGSLVTQYF
TRBV4-1,TRBJ1-2,.,.,TGCGCCAGCAGCCCCCGAGGATCGGCCTATGGCTACACCTTC,CASSPRGSAYGYTF
TRBV9,TRBJ2-1,TRBD1,.,TGTGCCAGCAGCGTAGTAGGGACAGGGGATAATGAGCAGTTCTTC,CASSVVGTGDNEQFF
TRBV21-1,TRBJ2-5,.,.,TGTGCCAGCAGCGAAACGAACCCCTATCTGGGACAGGGACTGGTGGAGACCCAGTACTTC,CASSETNPYLGQGLVETQYF
TRBV3-1/TRBV3-2,TRBJ1-4,.,.,TGTGCCAGCAGCCAAGGACTCCGGGATAATGAAAAACTGTTTTTT,CASSQGLRDNEKLFF
TRBV30,TRBJ1-6,TRBD1,once,TGTGCCTGGAGTAAGAGGGGACAGTATAATTCACCCCTCCACTTT,CAWSKRGQYNSPLHF
TRBV10-2,TRBJ2-2,.,.,TGCGCCAGCAGTGGGTGGCAGGGCGACACCGGGGAGCTGTTTTTT,CASSGWQGDTGELFF
TRBV5-4,TRBJ1-2,.,.,TGTGCCAGCATTCTCTTCCGAAGTACAGCTTTTAACTATGGCTACACCTTC,CASILFRSTAFNYGYTF
TRBV2,TRBJ1-1,.,.,TGTGCCAGCCAGGGGCCAAGTAAAGCGCTCGCACTGAACACTGAAGCTTTCTTT,CASQGPSKALALNTEAFF
TRBV4-3,TRBJ2-7,.,.,TGCGCCAGCAGCCAGGGGTTCTCTGGCGGGGCTAGCTCCTACGAGCAGTACTTC,CASSQGFSGGASSYEQYF
TRBV30,TRBJ2-5,.,.,TGTGCCTGGAAGGAGGGGCGGACCCAGTACTTC,CAWKEGRTQYF
TRBV18,TRBJ1-1,TRBD1,once,TGTGCCAGCTCACCTCAGGGACAGGGGACTGAAGCTTTCTTT,CASSPQGQGTEAFF
TRBV7-2,TRBJ1-5,TRBD1,few,TGTGCCAGCAGCTCGACAGGGGGTGGCAATCAGCCCCAGCATTTT,CASSSTGGGNQPQHF
TRBV10-1,TRBJ2-1,.,.,TGCGCCAGCAGTGGCAGGGGCACGGTCTCAAGCTCCTACAATGAGCAGTTCTTC,CASSGRGTVSSSYNEQFF
TRBV30,TRBJ1-2,.,.,TGTGCCTGGAGTCCCCGGGGGGCCTACACCTTC,CAWSPRGAYTF
TRBV5-1,TRBJ1-6,.,.,TGCGCCAGTTCGAACAGGGACCTTAGCTCCTATAATTCACCCCTCCACTTT,CASSNRDLSSYNSPLHF
TRBV27,TRBJ1-2,TRBD1,.,TGTGCCAGCAGCCCGGACAGGAAGAATGGCTACACCTTC,CASSPDRKNGYTF
TRBV18,TRBJ2-2,.,few,TGTGCCAGCTCGGGCGGGGGCCCTCCTACCGGGGAGCTGTTTTTT,CASSGGGPPTGELFF
TRBV7-3,TRBJ2-3,TRBD1,.,TGTGCCAGCAGCTTGGGACAGGGGGTCACAGATACGCAGTATTTT,CASSLGQGVTDTQYF
TRBV18,TRBJ2-7,.,.,TGTGCCAGCTCACTGCCACAGCCACAGGGTGCGAGAGAGCAGTACTTC,CASSLPQPQGAREQYF